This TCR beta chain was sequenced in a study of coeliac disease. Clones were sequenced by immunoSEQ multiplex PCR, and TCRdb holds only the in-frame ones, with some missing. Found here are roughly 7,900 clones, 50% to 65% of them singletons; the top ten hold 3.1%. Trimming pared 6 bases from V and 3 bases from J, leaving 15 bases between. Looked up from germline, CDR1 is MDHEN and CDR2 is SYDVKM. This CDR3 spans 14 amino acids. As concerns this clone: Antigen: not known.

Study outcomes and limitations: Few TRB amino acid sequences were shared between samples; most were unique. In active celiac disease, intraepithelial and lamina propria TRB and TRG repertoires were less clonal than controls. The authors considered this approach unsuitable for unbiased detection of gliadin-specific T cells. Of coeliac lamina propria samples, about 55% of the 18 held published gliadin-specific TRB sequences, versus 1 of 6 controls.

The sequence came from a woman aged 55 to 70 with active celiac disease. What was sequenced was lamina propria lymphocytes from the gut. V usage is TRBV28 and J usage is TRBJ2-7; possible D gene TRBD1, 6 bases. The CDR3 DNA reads TGTGCCAGCAGCTACCCAGGGGCCCTCTACGAGCAGTACTTC. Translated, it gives CASSYPGALYEQYF.